This TCR beta chain was found in a study of radiotherapy plus CTLA-4 blockade in lung cancer. The CDR3 consists of 14 residues. V was clipped by 0 bases and J by 8 bases; unmatched bases: 3. CDR1 SGHRS and CDR2 YFSETQ come from the germline V gene. Profiled with immunoSEQ multiplex PCR; TCRdb holds only in-frame clones, not every one. Here the sample spans about 36,000 clones, roughly two thirds being singletons. The chain links TRBV5-1 to TRBJ1-2; TRBD1 matches 11 bases. Sequencing used peripheral blood, obtained from a patient treated with radiotherapy plus ipilimumab. The clonotype comes from a human donor with non-small cell lung cancer who had stable disease on radiotherapy plus ipilimumab. The CDR3 DNA reads as TGCGCCAGCAGCTTGGGGACAGGGGGCTTCGGCTACACCTTC. Encoded protein: CASSLGTGGFGYTF.